One T cell receptor (beta chain) is described in this entry. These data come from a study of blood T cell repertoires in COVID-19. The overall study: Acute and convalescent COVID-19 samples came from the United States, Italy and Spain. The cDNA or gDNA used as material had been derived from T cells, B-cell-depleted T cells, or PBMCs.

V was clipped by 0 bases and J by 3 bases; unmatched bases: 8. CDR3 length: 17 residues. In the authors' workflow: Scientists estimated how many nucleated cells there were by amplifying reference gene primers. Profiled with immunoSEQ multiplex PCR; TCRdb holds only in-frame clones, not every one. The V and J calls and clone size come from that table; D and trimming were worked out from the DNA. The data contain over 120,000 clones, 76% of them singletons. V and J are TRBV23-1 and TRBJ1-1, with TRBD1 identical over 9 bases. TRBV23-1 is treated as an ORF (open reading frame) with a function not yet certain. The sequenced sample was peripheral blood. The receptor was derived from a woman aged 80 or over with active or convalescent COVID-19. The CDR3 is CASSQSAAGTGYTEAFF. The DNA of the CDR3 is TGCGCCAGCAGTCAATCGGCTGCCGGGACAGGGTACACTGAAGCTTTCTTT.